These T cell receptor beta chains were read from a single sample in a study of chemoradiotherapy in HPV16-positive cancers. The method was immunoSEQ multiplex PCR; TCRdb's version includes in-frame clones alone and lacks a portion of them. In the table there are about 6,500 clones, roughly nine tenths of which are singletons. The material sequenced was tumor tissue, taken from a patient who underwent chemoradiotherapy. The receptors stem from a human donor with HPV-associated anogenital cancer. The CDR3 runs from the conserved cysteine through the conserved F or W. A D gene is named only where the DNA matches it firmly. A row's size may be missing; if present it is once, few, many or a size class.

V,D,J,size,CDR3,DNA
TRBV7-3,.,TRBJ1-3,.,CASSSLGRTYGNTIYF,TGTGCCAGCAGCTCCCTAGGCCGGACTTATGGAAACACCATATATTTT
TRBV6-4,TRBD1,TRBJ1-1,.,CASSDYRQGTEAFF,TGTGCCAGCAGTGACTATCGACAGGGCACTGAAGCTTTCTTT
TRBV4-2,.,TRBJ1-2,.,CASSPEGGTLWGYTF,TGTGCCAGCAGCCCCGAGGGGGGGACACTTTGGGGCTACACCTTC
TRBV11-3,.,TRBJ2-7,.,CASSYAPQLEQYF,TGTGCCAGCAGCTATGCACCCCAGCTCGAGCAGTACTTC
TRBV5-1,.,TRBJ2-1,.,CASSQDTSSYNEQFF,TGCGCCAGCAGCCAGGACACGAGCTCCTACAATGAGCAGTTCTTC
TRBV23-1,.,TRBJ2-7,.,CASSQVHGEPYEQYF,TGCGCCAGCAGCCAAGTCCACGGGGAACCCTACGAGCAGTACTTC
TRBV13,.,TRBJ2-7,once,CASSSLYEQYF,TGTGCCAGCAGCTCCTTATACGAGCAGTACTTC
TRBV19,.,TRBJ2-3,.,CASSISGQATDTQYF,TGTGCCAGTAGTATTTCTGGGCAGGCTACAGATACGCAGTATTTT
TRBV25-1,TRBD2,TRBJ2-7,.,CASSGSGSKYEQYF,TGTGCCAGCAGTGGGAGCGGGAGTAAGTACGAGCAGTACTTC
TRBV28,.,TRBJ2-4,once,CASSRGQPGAKNIQYF,TGTGCCAGCAGCCGCGGACAGCCCGGGGCCAAAAACATTCAGTACTTC
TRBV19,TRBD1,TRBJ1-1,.,CASTLGTARSEAFF,TGTGCCAGTACCCTAGGGACAGCACGGTCTGAAGCTTTCTTT
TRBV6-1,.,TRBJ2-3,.,CAACYYTPSTDTQYF,TGTGCCGCATGCTACTACACCCCTAGCACAGATACGCAGTATTTT
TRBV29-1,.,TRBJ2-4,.,CSVGQLNIQYF,TGCAGCGTTGGCCAGCTAAACATTCAGTACTTC
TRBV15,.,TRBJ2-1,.,CATSVIGSSSYNEQFF,TGTGCCACCAGCGTAATAGGTAGCAGCTCCTACAATGAGCAGTTCTTC
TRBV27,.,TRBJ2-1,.,CASGSFWRDNYNEQFF,TGTGCCAGCGGATCGTTCTGGCGGGATAACTACAATGAGCAGTTCTTC
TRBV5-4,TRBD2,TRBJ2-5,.,CASSSWTSGFAGGTQYF,TGTGCCAGCAGCTCATGGACTAGCGGTTTTGCAGGGGGGACCCAGTACTTC
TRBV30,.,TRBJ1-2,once,CAWRGYGYTF,TGTGCCTGGAGGGGATATGGCTACACCTTC
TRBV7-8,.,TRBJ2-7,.,CASSLETGPNYEQYF,TGTGCCAGCAGCTTAGAGACAGGCCCGAACTACGAGCAGTACTTC
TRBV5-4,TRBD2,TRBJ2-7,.,CASSWGVGLAFEQYF,TGTGCCAGCAGCTGGGGGGTGGGACTAGCGTTCGAGCAGTACTTC
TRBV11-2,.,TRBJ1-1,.,CASSLRQLNTEAFF,TGTGCCAGCAGCTTACGACAGCTGAACACTGAAGCTTTCTTT
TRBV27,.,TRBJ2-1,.,CASSLSFGSYNEQFF,TGTGCCAGCAGTTTATCTTTTGGCTCCTACAATGAGCAGTTCTTC
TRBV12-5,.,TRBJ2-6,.,CASGLVGIGANVLTF,TGTGCTAGTGGTTTGGTAGGAATAGGGGCCAACGTCCTGACTTTC
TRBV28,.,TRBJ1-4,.,CAGGAGVNEKLFF,TGTGCCGGGGGGGCAGGAGTTAATGAAAAACTGTTTTTT
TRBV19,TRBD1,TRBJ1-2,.,CASSEGARWRGYTF,TGTGCCAGTAGTGAGGGGGCGCGATGGAGGGGCTACACCTTC
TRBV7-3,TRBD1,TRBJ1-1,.,CASSRLGQGEGEAFF,TGTGCCAGCAGCCGATTGGGACAGGGGGAAGGTGAAGCTTTCTTT
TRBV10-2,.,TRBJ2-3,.,CASSESDTQYF,TGCGCCAGCAGTGAGTCGGATACGCAGTATTTT
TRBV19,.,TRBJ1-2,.,CASSIIGINYGYTF,TGTGCCAGTAGTATTATCGGTATTAACTATGGCTACACCTTC
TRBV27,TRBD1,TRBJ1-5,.,CASSQGGRQPQHF,TGTGCCAGCAGTCAGGGGGGTCGTCAGCCCCAGCATTTT
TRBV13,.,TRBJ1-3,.,CASSLGNGNTIYF,TGTGCCAGCAGCTTGGGAAATGGAAACACCATATATTTT
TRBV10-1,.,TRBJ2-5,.,CASSRQVQETQYF,TGCGCCAGCAGCCGACAGGTCCAAGAGACCCAGTACTTC
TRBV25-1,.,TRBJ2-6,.,CASSGGGGANVLTF,TGTGCCAGCAGTGGGGGTGGAGGGGCCAACGTCCTGACTTTC